A few counts support the clone carrying this T cell receptor beta chain. Its antigen remains unknown. Sequencing relied on a cDNA template that was reverse transcribed from extracted RNA. Repertoires were generated with immunoSEQ multiplex PCR, while TCRdb's copy carries only in-frame clones and drops some. The sample records around 120,000 clones, roughly 50% being singletons. V was clipped by 8 bases and J by 7 bases; unmatched bases: 9. The CDR3 has 14 amino acids. CDR1 and CDR2 from the germline V gene are MNHNY and SVGAGI (reference sequence). This specimen belongs to a study of CD8+ T cells in alopecia areata. For the study at large: Each of the treated patients was given oral tofacitinib, 5 to 10 mg twice daily, for moderate-to-severe alopecia areata. Study results and caveats: Scalp and blood retained many expanded lesional clones during tofacitinib.

The treatment was: oral pan-JAK inhibitor, 5-10 mg twice daily. Sequenced here: CD8+ T cells sorted from blood, sampled at week 4, from a patient treated with tofacitinib. V and J are TRBV6-6 and TRBJ1-2, with 11 bases matching TRBD1. The receptor comes from a human donor with alopecia areata. CDR3 amino acids: CASRDGQGAVGYTF. CDR3 nucleotide sequence: TGTGCCAGCCGAGACGGACAGGGGGCCGTTGGCTACACCTTC.